What follows are 8 T cell receptor beta chains derived from one specimen sequenced in a study of blood T cell repertoires in COVID-19. Using immunoSEQ multiplex PCR, the repertoire was profiled, and TCRdb retains in-frame clones only, with some absent. The table lists tens of thousands of clones, approximately 90% of them singletons. Specimen: peripheral blood. Every receptor here comes from a human donor with acute or convalescent COVID-19. The donor label of this sample is uncertain.

The chain links TRBV5-1 to TRBJ2-1; 9 nucleotides align to TRBD2. This CDR3 contains 21 residues. After removal of 1 base from V and 0 bases from J, the junction contained 17 bases not matched to a gene. CDR1 is SGHRS, CDR2 YFSETQ, per germline. CDR3 sequence: CASSLTDPLAGPGSSYNEQFF. Written as DNA, the CDR3 is TGCGCCAGCAGCTTGACCGACCCCCTAGCGGGGCCCGGGAGCTCCTACAATGAGCAGTTCTTC.

The V call is TRBV6-6, the J call TRBJ1-4; tentative D call: TRBD1 (6 bases). The CDR3 length is 16 residues. Germline CDR1 reads MNHNY; CDR2 reads SVGAGI (reference sequence). V was trimmed by 6 bases and J by 3 bases, leaving 17 bases between them. CDR3 nucleotide sequence: TGTGCCAGCAGACGCACCACCGACAGGCCTAATGAAAAACTGTTTTTT. Translating it yields CASRRTTDRPNEKLFF.

The chain uses TRBV20-1 and TRBJ2-3; TRBD2 might be the D (6 bases). The CDR3 covers 15 residues. V shed 3 bases and J shed 2 bases, with 15 bases lying between them. Germline CDR1 is DFQATT and CDR2 is SNEGSKA (reference sequence). DNA for the CDR3: TGCAGTGCTAGTTCTCGGGGACTCTTCACAGATACGCAGTATTTT. Encoded protein: CSASSRGLFTDTQYF.

The V call is TRBV29-1, the J call TRBJ2-5; 7 positions match TRBD2. V trimming: 6 bases; J trimming: 4 bases; junction bases outside the gene matches: 17. CDR1 is SQVTM, CDR2 ANQGSEA, per germline. The CDR3 length is 16 residues. In DNA form, the CDR3 reads TGCAGCGTCACACGTTTAGGACTAGATCCGGGAGAGACCCAGTACTTC. Protein product: CSVTRLGLDPGETQYF. The full variable domain, its missing parts supplied by reference TRBV29-1 and TRBJ2-5, is SAVISQKPSRDICQRGTSLTIQCQVDSQVTMMFWYRQQPGQSLTLIATANQGSEATYESGFVIDKFPISRPNLTFSTLTVSNMSPEDSSIYLCSVTRLGLDPGETQYFGPGTRLLVL.

The rearrangement links TRBV7-2 to TRBJ1-2, with 9 bases aligning to TRBD1. J was trimmed by 8 bases and V by 5 bases; bases with no gene match: 9. Germline CDR1 and CDR2: SGHTA and FQGNSA. This CDR3 has 14 amino acids. This CDR3 reads CASSLNRGPYGYTF. CDR3 sequence (DNA): TGTGCCAGCAGCCTCAACAGGGGGCCCTACGGCTACACCTTC.

This CDR3 reads CASSPTDRGNQPQHF. For the CDR3, the DNA is TGTGCCAGCTCACCAACAGACAGGGGGAATCAGCCCCAGCATTTT. J is TRBJ1-5 and V is TRBV18; 9 positions agree with TRBD1. Germline lookup yields CDR1 KGHSH and CDR2 LQKENI. The ends lost 2 bases at V and 4 bases at J; junction bases unmatched: 3. CDR3 size: 15 residues.

This clone was observed once. The gene calls are TRBV7-9 and TRBJ1-2; 7 bases match TRBD1. Losses at the gene ends were 4 bases for V and 4 bases for J; bases not matched to a gene: 6. Germline V gives CDR1 SEHNR, CDR2 FQNEAQ (reference sequence). The CDR3 has 14 residues. The CDR3 reads CASSSSGTVYGYTF. Written as DNA, the CDR3 is TGTGCCAGCAGCTCCTCAGGGACAGTCTATGGCTACACCTTC.

The chain couples TRBV2 to TRBJ2-3, with D perhaps matching TRBD2 (6 bases). Trimming left V 4 bases short and J 4 bases short, with 9 bases between. The CDR3 sequence is 13 residues long. The V gene's germline CDR1 is SNHLY and CDR2 FYNNEI. DNA for the CDR3: TGTGCCAGCAGTGTTGGAGGGGCAGATACGCAGTATTTT. It specifies CASSVGGADTQYF.